Below, one T cell receptor (beta chain) is given with its context. Its matching antigen is unknown. The data stem from a study of cytomegalovirus exposure and HLA in healthy donors. The PCR contained 60 Vbeta and 13 Jbeta primers. Here immunoSEQ multiplex PCR was the method, and the copy in TCRdb shows in-frame clones only, minus some. The sample shows roughly 130,000 clones, approximately 86% of them seen only once. The CDR3 runs 18 residues. Unmatched junction bases numbered 9, after V lost 3 bases and J lost 2 bases. CDR1 WSHSY and CDR2 SAAADI come from the germline V gene. Findings of the study overall: From TCR beta sequences, most subjects' HLA-A and HLA-B alleles were reportedly predicted accurately. Listed as cytomegalovirus-associated were 164 TCR beta chains. Despite most TCR sequences being rare, some public TCRs occurred in many donors.

The chain recombines TRBV10-2 with TRBJ2-1, with 11 bases lining up with TRBD2. Sequencing input: PBMCs. This clonotype originated in a woman between 40 and 50 years old in good health and CMV-seronegative. The CDR3 DNA reads TGCGCCAGCAGTGACTCCCCACTAGCGGGAGTCCCCTACAATGAGCAGTTCTTC. Its translation: CASSDSPLAGVPYNEQFF.